These T cell receptor beta chains were read from a single sample in a study of neurological immune-mediated disorders. TCRdb reprocessed the 5' RACE reads via MiXCR and lists one record per CDR3 protein. This sample has 55,000 to 75,000 distinct CDR3 sequences, with about 2.5% found just once. The sample taken for sequencing was PBMCs. These receptors all come from a man in his forties or fifties with multiple sclerosis. Both conserved end residues are part of each CDR3. D genes are given only for firm matches. Clone size is given for some rows only: seen once, a few or many times, or a class if the clone is expanded.

D gene,clone size,V gene,J gene,CDR3 length,CDR3 protein,CDR3 DNA
-,-,TRBV29-1,TRBJ1-5,13,CSVGIVFGKTQNF,TGCAGCGTTGGGATAGTCTTTGGGAAGACCCAGAATTTT
TRBD1,many,TRBV12-3/TRBV12-4,TRBJ1-1,15,CASSLRDRAYTEAFF,TGTGCCAGCAGCCTCCGGGACAGGGCCTACACTGAAGCTTTCTTT
-,-,TRBV20-1,TRBJ2-1,12,CSARRGVNEQFF,TGCAGTGCTAGGCGCGGGGTCAATGAGCAGTTCTTC
-,-,TRBV7-8,TRBJ1-6,15,CASSLVRGWYSTLNF,TGTGCCAGCAGCTTAGTGAGGGGGTGGTATTCAACCCTCAACTTT
-,many,TRBV5-1,TRBJ2-2,16,CASSLARAVNTGELFF,TGCGCCAGCAGCTTGGCCAGGGCAGTAAACACCGGGGAGCTGTTTTTT
-,few,TRBV3-1,TRBJ1-2,14,CASSQRGRWVGYTF,TGTGCCAGCAGTCAAAGGGGCCGCTGGGTGGGCTACACCTTC
TRBD2,many,TRBV7-2,TRBJ2-5,16,CASSPPRAGGAETQYF,TGTGCCAGCAGCCCACCCAGGGCGGGGGGCGCGGAGACCCAGTACTTC
-,many,TRBV5-1,TRBJ2-1,13,CASSLMTSNEQFF,TGCGCCAGCAGCCTGATGACCAGCAATGAGCAGTTCTTC
-,many,TRBV5-1,TRBJ2-2,14,CASSLVDTTGELFF,TGCGCCAGCAGCTTGGTGGACACCACCGGGGAGCTGTTTTTT
TRBD2,many,TRBV9,TRBJ2-5,17,CASSAGTSLKLGETQYF,TGTGCCAGCAGCGCGGGGACTAGCCTTAAACTTGGAGAGACCCAGTACTTC
-,many,TRBV12-3/TRBV12-4,TRBJ2-7,15,CASKIRDGGPGEQYF,TGTGCCAGCAAAATACGGGACGGCGGACCCGGGGAGCAGTACTTC
TRBD2,medium-sized,TRBV20-1,TRBJ2-2,14,CSARVSGDTGELFF,TGCAGTGCTAGAGTTAGCGGGGACACCGGGGAGCTGTTTTTT
TRBD2,many,TRBV12-3/TRBV12-4,TRBJ2-1,15,CASRGLAGGQNEQFF,TGTGCCAGCAGGGGACTAGCGGGGGGGCAGAATGAGCAGTTCTTC
-,few,TRBV29-1,TRBJ1-2,11,CSVRTYYGYTF,TGCAGCGTTAGAACCTACTATGGCTACACCTTC
-,many,TRBV6-6,TRBJ1-2,12,CASSEGIDGYTF,TGTGCCAGCAGCGAGGGGATAGATGGCTACACCTTC
-,many,TRBV6-5,TRBJ1-3,15,CASRRLFSSGNTIYF,TGTGCCAGCAGACGACTCTTTAGCTCTGGAAACACCATATATTTT
TRBD1,many,TRBV28,TRBJ2-1,16,CASNPAGTGGNDEQFF,TGTGCCAGCAACCCGGCCGGGACAGGGGGCAACGATGAGCAGTTCTTC
-,few,TRBV7-6,TRBJ1-2,12,CASSLAGGGYTF,TGTGCCAGCAGCTTAGCGGGGGGTGGCTACACCTTC
TRBD2,many,TRBV7-2,TRBJ2-7,16,CASSFSLAGGIYEQYF,TGTGCCAGCAGCTTCTCACTAGCGGGGGGGATCTACGAGCAGTACTTC
TRBD1,many,TRBV5-1,TRBJ1-6,15,CASSLPGQGSSPLHF,TGCGCCAGCAGCTTGCCTGGACAGGGGAGCTCACCCCTCCACTTT
-,many,TRBV5-1,TRBJ2-3,15,CASSLDGPSTDTQYF,TGCGCCAGCAGCTTGGATGGCCCTAGCACAGATACGCAGTATTTT
TRBD1,many,TRBV20-1,TRBJ2-7,11,CSAGRGLGQYF,TGCAGTGCTGGCAGGGGGCTGGGGCAGTACTTC
TRBD1,many,TRBV18,TRBJ2-7,15,CASSPRTGIPYEQYF,TGTGCCAGCTCACCAAGGACAGGGATTCCCTACGAGCAGTACTTC
-,many,TRBV5-4,TRBJ2-3,16,CASSSPGRGRTDTQYF,TGTGCCAGCAGCTCCCCAGGCCGTGGTCGCACAGATACGCAGTATTTT
-,many,TRBV6-6,TRBJ1-2,13,CASSQGRDYGYTF,TGTGCCAGCAGCCAGGGAAGGGACTATGGCTACACCTTC
-,many,TRBV9,TRBJ1-6,14,CASSVEEEGTPLHF,TGTGCCAGCAGCGTAGAGGAAGAAGGGACACCCCTCCACTTT
-,many,TRBV5-5,TRBJ2-7,14,CASSLTAASYEQYF,TGTGCCAGCAGCTTGACGGCGGCCTCCTACGAGCAGTACTTC
TRBD1,many,TRBV12-3/TRBV12-4,TRBJ1-2,14,CASTRDSVNYGYTF,TGTGCCAGCACTCGGGACAGCGTAAACTATGGCTACACCTTC
TRBD2,many,TRBV5-6,TRBJ2-1,13,CASSFLSGNEQFF,TGTGCCAGCAGTTTCCTTAGCGGGAATGAGCAGTTCTTC
TRBD1,many,TRBV29-1,TRBJ1-4,17,CNSPGSRDSVINEKLFF,TGCAACAGTCCCGGGTCCCGGGACAGCGTAATTAACGAAAAACTGTTTTTT
-,many,TRBV5-1,TRBJ1-2,15,CASSFDADFNYGYTF,TGCGCCAGCAGCTTCGACGCAGATTTTAACTATGGCTACACCTTC
TRBD1,many,TRBV6-6,TRBJ1-4,16,CASSYRNRGRSEKLFF,TGTGCCAGCAGTTACCGTAACAGGGGGCGTAGTGAAAAACTGTTTTTT
-,many,TRBV16,TRBJ2-7,12,CASSYDIYEQYF,TGTGCCAGCAGTTACGACATCTACGAGCAGTACTTC
TRBD2,many,TRBV20-1,TRBJ2-1,19,CSARLPPGLAGGLHNEQFF,TGCAGTGCTAGGCTTCCCCCGGGACTAGCGGGGGGGCTCCACAATGAGCAGTTCTTC
-,many,TRBV6-6,TRBJ1-3,11,CASSHRYTIYF,TGTGCCAGCAGTCACCGGTACACCATATATTTT
-,many,TRBV5-6,TRBJ2-7,14,CASSQYTNTYEQYF,TGTGCCAGCAGCCAGTATACGAACACCTACGAGCAGTACTTC
-,many,TRBV5-1,TRBJ2-3,17,CASSLGTRLRFTDTQYF,TGCGCCAGCAGCCTAGGGACAAGGTTAAGGTTCACAGATACGCAGTATTTT
TRBD1,many,TRBV10-2,TRBJ2-7,15,CASSERGQGTYEQYF,TGCGCCAGCAGTGAGAGGGGACAGGGTACCTACGAGCAGTACTTC
TRBD1,many,TRBV4-1,TRBJ1-2,14,CASSPGQGDYGYTF,TGCGCCAGCAGTCCGGGACAGGGTGACTATGGCTACACCTTC
-,many,TRBV9,TRBJ2-7,14,CASSAYVQPYEQYF,TGTGCCAGCAGCGCTTACGTTCAACCCTACGAGCAGTACTTC